This entry is about one TCR beta chain. The antigen is undetermined. These data are taken from a study of T cell repertoires in cytomegalovirus infection. For the study at large: CMV infection together with matching HLA type was indicated by public TCR beta signatures. Study findings and constraints: HLA-C-restricted, CMV-specific TCR beta clonotypes were dominant ex vivo. Individuals carrying CMV plus the relevant HLA were identified by cumulative frequency of public TCR beta families.

The V end was cut by 4 bases, the J end by 3 bases, with 12 bases between. This CDR3 contains 14 residues. CDR1 is SGHDT and CDR2 is YYEEEE in the germline V gene. MiXCR was run by TCRdb on the reads, yielding one entry per CDR3 protein. This table has 200,000 to 300,000 distinct CDR3 sequences, approximately 14% appearing once. Sequenced: PBMCs. This sequence originates from a human donor in good health (CMV status not recorded). Some clones in this sample may be carry-over from other donors' samples. The chain employs TRBV5-6 and TRBJ2-3; perhaps TRBD1 as D (5 bases). Here the CDR3 DNA reads TGTGCCAGCAGCCTCGACAGCTTAACAGATACGCAGTATTTT. It is translated as CASSLDSLTDTQYF.